The T cell receptor (beta chain) described here comes from a study of shared clonotypes between healthy human individuals. TCRdb's copy holds only in-frame clones and misses some; the assay was immunoSEQ multiplex PCR. In the table there are some 1.5 million clones, roughly 97% of which are singletons. Between the trimmed V and J ends, which lost 2 bases and 6 bases, there was a span of 22 bases. CDR1 is SGHVS, CDR2 FNYEAQ, per germline. The CDR3 runs 17 residues. The V call is TRBV7-6, the J call TRBJ1-1; weak D call: TRBD1 (5 bases). Material: naive CD4+ T cells sorted from blood. Subset here: CD45RA+ positively selected. The receptor was derived from a man younger than 40 in good health. CDR3 sequence reads: CASSLQGGFKWYSEAFF. CDR3 nucleotides: TGTGCCAGCAGCTTACAGGGTGGGTTCAAATGGTACTCTGAAGCTTTCTTT.